The clone carrying this T cell receptor beta chain was found a few times. The antigen is unknown. This entry is derived from a study of CD8+ T cells in alopecia areata. Study at large: Oral tofacitinib, 5 to 10 mg twice daily, was given in an open-label trial. The study, taken as a whole, reports: How baseline CD8+ expansion relates to response remains uncertain (there was one nonresponder). On tofacitinib, scalp and blood still held many of the expanded lesional clones. Significant decreases in scalp clonality and expanded CD8+ clones followed tofacitinib treatment.

Indicated treatment: oral pan-JAK inhibitor, 5-10 mg twice daily. The sequencing template was cDNA reverse transcribed from extracted RNA. Here immunoSEQ multiplex PCR was the method, and the copy in TCRdb shows in-frame clones only, minus some. The repertoire holds 150,000 to 200,000 clones, with under 80% as singletons. Sequences were derived from CD4+ T cells sorted from blood, sampled between weeks 49 and 50, from a patient treated with tofacitinib. The TCR sequence derives from a human donor with alopecia areata.

CDR3 residues: CSVIRVAEQYF. The CDR3, as DNA: TGCAGCGTTATAAGGGTAGCCGAGCAGTACTTC. The rearrangement uses TRBV29-1 and TRBJ2-7; D uncertain. Germline CDR1 and CDR2: SQVTM and ANQGSEA. V lost 5 bases and J 6 bases, leaving 11 bases between the germline ends. The CDR3 has 11 residues.